This T cell receptor (beta chain) derives from a study of T cells after yellow fever vaccination. The study, taken as a whole, reports: FACS-sorted repertoires might harbor abundant contaminating clonotypes from the bulk population. Most primary-vaccination clones reappeared after the booster (about 95% CD4, 85% to 90% CD8). Overall, a small share of clonotypes was seen in both CD4 and CD8 compartments.

UMIs were added to TCR cDNA along with a universal primer site when it was made by 5'RACE template switching. TCRdb redid the calling of the 5' RACE reads with MiXCR, one entry per CDR3 protein. Among about 580,000 distinct CDR3 sequences listed, around a sixth were seen once. With respect to this clonotype: The antigen is unknown.

The material sequenced was PBMCs, taken about 5 days after the first yellow fever vaccination. This TCR came from a man in his late teens or twenties who received the YFV17D yellow fever vaccine.

The CDR3, as DNA: TGTGCCAGCAGTGCACTCGGGGGATCTCAATCTACCGAGCAGTACTTC. Amino acid sequence: CASSALGGSQSTEQYF. J is TRBJ2-7 and V is TRBV27; a weak D match, TRBD2 (6 bases). Trimming left V 5 bases short and J 6 bases short, with 23 bases between. The CDR3 is 16 residues long. Germline CDR1 is MNHEY and CDR2 is SMNVEV (reference sequence).